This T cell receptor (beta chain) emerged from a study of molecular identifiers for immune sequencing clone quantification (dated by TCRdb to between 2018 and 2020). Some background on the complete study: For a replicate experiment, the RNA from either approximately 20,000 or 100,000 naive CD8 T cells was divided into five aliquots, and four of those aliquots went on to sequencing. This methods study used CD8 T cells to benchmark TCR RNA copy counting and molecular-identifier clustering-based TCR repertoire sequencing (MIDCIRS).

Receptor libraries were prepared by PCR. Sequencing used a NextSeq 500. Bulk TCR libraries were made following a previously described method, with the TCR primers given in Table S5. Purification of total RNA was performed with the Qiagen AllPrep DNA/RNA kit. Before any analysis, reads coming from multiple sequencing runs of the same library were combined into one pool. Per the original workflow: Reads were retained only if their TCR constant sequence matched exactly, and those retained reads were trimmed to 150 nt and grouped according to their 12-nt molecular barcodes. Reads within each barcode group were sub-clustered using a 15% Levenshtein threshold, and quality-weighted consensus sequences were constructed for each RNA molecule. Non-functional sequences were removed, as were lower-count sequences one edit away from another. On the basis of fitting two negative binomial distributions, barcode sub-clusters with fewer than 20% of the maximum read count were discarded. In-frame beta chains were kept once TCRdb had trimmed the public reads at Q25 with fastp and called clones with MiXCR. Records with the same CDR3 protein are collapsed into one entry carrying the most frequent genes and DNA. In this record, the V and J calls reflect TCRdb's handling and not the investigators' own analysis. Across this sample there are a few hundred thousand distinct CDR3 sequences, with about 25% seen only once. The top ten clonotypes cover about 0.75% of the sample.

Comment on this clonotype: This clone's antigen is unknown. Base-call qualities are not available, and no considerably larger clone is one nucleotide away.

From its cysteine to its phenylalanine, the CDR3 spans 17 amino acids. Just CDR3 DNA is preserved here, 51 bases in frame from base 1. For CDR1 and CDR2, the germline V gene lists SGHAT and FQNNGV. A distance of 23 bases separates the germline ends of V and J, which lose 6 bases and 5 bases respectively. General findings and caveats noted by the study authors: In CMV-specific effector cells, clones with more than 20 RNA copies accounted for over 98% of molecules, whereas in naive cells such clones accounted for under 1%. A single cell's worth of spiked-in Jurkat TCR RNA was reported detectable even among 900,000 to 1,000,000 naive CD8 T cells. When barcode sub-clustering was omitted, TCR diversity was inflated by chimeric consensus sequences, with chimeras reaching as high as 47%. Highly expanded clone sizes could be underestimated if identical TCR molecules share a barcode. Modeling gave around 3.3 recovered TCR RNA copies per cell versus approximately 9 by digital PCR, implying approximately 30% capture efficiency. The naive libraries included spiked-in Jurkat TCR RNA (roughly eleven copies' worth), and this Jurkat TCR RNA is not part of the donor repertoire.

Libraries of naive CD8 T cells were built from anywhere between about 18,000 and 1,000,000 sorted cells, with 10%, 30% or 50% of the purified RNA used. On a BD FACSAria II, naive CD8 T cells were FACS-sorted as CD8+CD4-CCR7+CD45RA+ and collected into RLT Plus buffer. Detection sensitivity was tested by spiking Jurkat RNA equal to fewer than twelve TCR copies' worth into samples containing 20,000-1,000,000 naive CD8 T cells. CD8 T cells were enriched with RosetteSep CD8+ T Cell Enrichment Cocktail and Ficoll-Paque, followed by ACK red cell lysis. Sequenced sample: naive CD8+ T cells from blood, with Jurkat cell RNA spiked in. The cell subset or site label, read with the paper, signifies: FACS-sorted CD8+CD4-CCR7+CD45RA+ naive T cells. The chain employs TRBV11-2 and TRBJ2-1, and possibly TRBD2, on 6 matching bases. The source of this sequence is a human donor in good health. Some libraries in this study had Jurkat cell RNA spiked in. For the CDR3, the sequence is CASSKWGVSSADNEQFF. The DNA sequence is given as TGTGCCAGCAGTAAATGGGGGGTATCTAGCGCGGACAATGAGCAGTTCTTC. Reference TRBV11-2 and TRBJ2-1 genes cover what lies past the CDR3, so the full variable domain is EAGVAQSPRYKIIEKRQSVAFWCNPISGHATLYWYQQILGQGPKLLIQFQNNGVVDDSQLPKDRFSAERLKGVDSTLKIQPAKLEDSAVYLCASSKWGVSSADNEQFFGPGTRLTVL.